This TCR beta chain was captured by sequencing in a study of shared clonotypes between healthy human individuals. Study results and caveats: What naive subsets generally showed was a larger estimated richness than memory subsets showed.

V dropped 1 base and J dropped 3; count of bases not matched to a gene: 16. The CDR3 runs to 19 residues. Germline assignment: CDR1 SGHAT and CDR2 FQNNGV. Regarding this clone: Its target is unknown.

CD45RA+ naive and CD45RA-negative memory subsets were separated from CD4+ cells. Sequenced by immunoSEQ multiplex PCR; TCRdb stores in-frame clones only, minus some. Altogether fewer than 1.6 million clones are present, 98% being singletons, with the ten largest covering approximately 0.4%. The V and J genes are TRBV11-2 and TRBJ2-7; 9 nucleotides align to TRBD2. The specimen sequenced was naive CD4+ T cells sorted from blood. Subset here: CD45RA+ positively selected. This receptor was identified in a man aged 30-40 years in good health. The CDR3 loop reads CASSLVVSGSVGINYEQYF. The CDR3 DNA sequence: TGTGCCAGCAGCTTAGTGGTTAGCGGGAGTGTCGGCATTAACTACGAGCAGTACTTC. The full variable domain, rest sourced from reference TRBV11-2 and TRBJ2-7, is EAGVAQSPRYKIIEKRQSVAFWCNPISGHATLYWYQQILGQGPKLLIQFQNNGVVDDSQLPKDRFSAERLKGVDSTLKIQPAKLEDSAVYLCASSLVVSGSVGINYEQYFGPGTRLTVT.